These 32 T cell receptor beta chains were sequenced from one sample in a study of CD8+ T cells in alopecia areata. The authors extracted RNA and reverse transcribed it into cDNA as the sequencing template. Only in-frame clones appear in the TCRdb table, and some are missing; sequencing was by immunoSEQ multiplex PCR. The profile shows 200,000 to 250,000 clones, 55% to 70% of them singletons. As to treatment: oral pan-JAK inhibitor, 5-10 mg twice daily. The sample consisted of CD4+ T cells sorted from blood, taken at week 4, from a patient treated with tofacitinib. These receptors were taken from a human donor with alopecia areata.

There are a few counts of this clone. The chain is built from TRBV29-1 and TRBJ2-5, with 7 bases matching TRBD2. The germline gives CDR1 SQVTM, CDR2 ANQGSEA. The J segment lost 1 base and the V segment lost 4 bases, leaving 6 bases of the junction unmatched. The CDR3 spans 14 residues. The DNA for the CDR3 is TGCAGCGTTGCTCCCGGGGGGATCCAAGAGACCCAGTACTTC. It yields the protein CSVAPGGIQETQYF.

This clone was observed a few times. This rearrangement joins TRBV2 to TRBJ2-5, with 9 positions matching TRBD1. The V segment lost 6 bases and the J segment 6 bases; nucleotides outside the gene matches: 8. The length of the CDR3 is 14 residues. Germline V gene lookup returns CDR1 SNHLY and CDR2 FYNNEI. Here the CDR3 reads CASRSRDRVQTQYF. The CDR3 nucleotides read TGTGCCAGCAGGTCCCGGGACAGGGTTCAGACCCAGTACTTC.

This clone has more than one count but fewer than ten. The chain is built from TRBV4-3 and TRBJ2-7, with D unclear. In germline, CDR1 is LGHNA, CDR2 YSLEER. This CDR3 is built from 14 residues. V lost 0 bases to trimming and J lost 4 bases, with 10 bases between them. In DNA, the CDR3 is TGCGCCAGCAGCCAAGATATTGGCCCGTACGAGCAGTACTTC. This encodes CASSQDIGPYEQYF.

V is TRBV6-5 and J is TRBJ2-5, with D perhaps assigned TRBD1 or TRBD2 (6 bases each). CDR3 length: 14 amino acids. The germline CDR1 and CDR2 sequences are MNHEY and SVGAGI. V lost 4 bases to trimming and J lost 9 bases, with 18 bases between them. The CDR3: CASSSIQGGLAQYF. Here the CDR3 DNA reads TGTGCCAGCAGTTCCATACAGGGAGGTCTGGCCCAGTACTTC.

This chain connects TRBV2 to TRBJ2-4; tentatively, D is TRBD2 (7 bases). Germline V gene data show CDR1 as SNHLY and CDR2 as FYNNEI. With 5 bases removed from V and 1 base from J, the gap between germline ends came to 12 bases. The CDR3 is made up of 15 amino acids. The chain's CDR3 is CASSKGGDAKNIQYF. CDR3 in DNA: TGTGCCAGCAGTAAAGGGGGGGACGCCAAAAACATTCAGTACTTC.

This chain uses TRBV15 with TRBJ1-2; no reliable D call. This CDR3 has 13 residues. Trimming removed 0 bases at V and 2 bases at J, with 4 bases between. Germline V gives CDR1 LNHNV, CDR2 YYDKDF (reference sequence). The DNA of the CDR3 is TGTGCCACCAGCAGAGACCTAAACTATGGCTACACCTTC. This translates into CATSRDLNYGYTF.

The chain combines TRBV2 with TRBJ2-7; 11 nucleotides agree with TRBD2. Germline CDR1 is SNHLY and CDR2 is FYNNEI. This CDR3 comprises 12 residues. With 7 bases clipped from V and 7 bases from J, the junction kept 3 bases outside the gene matches. In nucleotides, the CDR3 is TGTGCCAGCATGACTAGCGGGGTTGAGCAGTACTTC. Translation: CASMTSGVEQYF.

The gene calls are TRBV30 and TRBJ1-1, with D unresolved. This CDR3 has 11 residues. Trimming took off 1 base at V and 4 bases at J, with 4 bases between the two ends. Per the germline V gene, CDR1 is GTSNPN and CDR2 is SVGIG (reference sequence). CDR3 nucleotides: TGTGCCTGGAGTGATGTCACTGAAGCTTTCTTT. Its protein product is CAWSDVTEAFF.

In nucleotides, the CDR3 is TGTGCCAGCAAATACGAGGGGGGCGTCACAGATACGCAGTATTTT. Protein sequence: CASKYEGGVTDTQYF. This sequence joins TRBV2 and TRBJ2-3; D tentatively fits TRBD1 or TRBD2 (6 bases each). Deletions cut 7 bases from V and 2 bases from J, with 16 bases between. This CDR3 is built from 15 residues. Germline CDR1 SNHLY, CDR2 FYNNEI.

The gene calls are TRBV10-3 and TRBJ2-1; tentatively, D is TRBD1 or TRBD2 (6 bases each). Trimming took off 3 bases at V and 2 bases at J, with 11 bases between the two ends. The CDR3 has 15 residues. Germline values: CDR1 ENHRY, CDR2 SYGVKD. DNA for the CDR3: TGTGCCATCAGTGAAGGGGGGACCACCTACAATGAGCAGTTCTTC. Its protein product is CAISEGGTTYNEQFF.

The rearrangement joins TRBV14 to TRBJ2-6; D may match TRBD1 or TRBD2 (5 bases each). The germline V gene has CDR1 SGHDN and CDR2 FVKESK. V was clipped by 0 bases and J by 2 bases, with 11 bases between them. This CDR3 has 17 amino acids. In DNA, the CDR3 is TGTGCCAGCAGCCAAGATTTAGGGACCGCTGGGGCCAACGTCCTGACTTTC. Amino acid sequence: CASSQDLGTAGANVLTF.

CDR3 nucleotide sequence: TGCGCCAGCAGCTTGGGATCCCCCCAAGAGACCCAGTACTTC. Its protein is CASSLGSPQETQYF. This rearrangement joins TRBV5-1 to TRBJ2-5, with D unclear. This CDR3 is built from 14 residues. Germline V gene data show CDR1 as SGHRS and CDR2 as YFSETQ. With 0 bases removed from V and 1 base from J, the gap between germline ends came to 7 bases.

V gene TRBV6-5 combines with J gene TRBJ1-4; 8 bases match TRBD1. The germline V gene encodes CDR1 MNHEY and CDR2 SVGAGI. Germline trimming cut 5 bases from V and 4 bases from J; bases unmatched to any gene: 6. The CDR3 totals 15 residues. In DNA, the CDR3 is TGTGCCAGCAGTCTGGGGACAGGACTTAATGAAAAACTGTTTTTT. Translating it yields CASSLGTGLNEKLFF.

The chain is built from TRBV6-5 and TRBJ1-5; D is perhaps TRBD1 (5 bases). This CDR3 is built from 13 residues. V lost 8 bases and J 1 base, leaving 9 bases between the germline ends. The V gene's germline CDR1 is MNHEY and CDR2 SVGAGI. In nucleotides, the CDR3 is TGTGCCAGCGGAAGGGGCAGCAATCAGCCCCAGCATTTT. Its translation: CASGRGSNQPQHF.

This clone has only a few counts. This chain links TRBV25-1 with TRBJ1-1, with D perhaps TRBD1 (5 bases). Deletions cut 6 bases from V and 0 bases from J, with 8 bases between. CDR3 length equals 13 residues. The germline V gene has CDR1 MGHDK and CDR2 SYGVNS. The CDR3 coding sequence is TGTGCCAGCAGGGGACTCCTGAACACTGAAGCTTTCTTT. This sequence encodes CASRGLLNTEAFF.

This clone was seen once. V is TRBV2 and J is TRBJ2-5; D is possibly TRBD1 (6 bases). This CDR3 spans 13 amino acids. V gave up 6 bases and J gave up 3 bases, with 11 bases separating them. The germline CDR1 and CDR2 sequences are SNHLY and FYNNEI. The DNA for the CDR3 is TGTGCCAGCAGCCAGGGGTTGGAAGAGACCCAGTACTTC. Its translation: CASSQGLEETQYF.

This clone was seen more than once but under ten times. The V call is TRBV27, the J call TRBJ1-1, with 9 bases lining up with TRBD1. This CDR3 spans 13 amino acids. J was trimmed by 4 bases and V by 4 bases; bases with no gene match: 1. From germline, CDR1 is MNHEY and CDR2 SMNVEV (reference sequence). The CDR3 DNA reads as TGTGCCAGCAGTTCGACAGGGGGCACTGAAGCTTTCTTT. Protein sequence: CASSSTGGTEAFF.

The rearrangement uses TRBV30 and TRBJ1-1; D possibly corresponds to TRBD1 (5 bases). V was clipped by 6 bases and J by 10 bases, with 18 bases between them. CDR1 and CDR2 (germline): GTSNPN, SVGIG (reference sequence). The CDR3 is 12 residues long. The CDR3 DNA is TGTGCCTGCGATCAGGGTCCGGCTGGAGCTTTCTTT. This translates into CACDQGPAGAFF.

The table lists this clone with a few counts. The chain uses TRBV9 and TRBJ2-1; TRBD2 aligns across 9 bases. J gave up 0 bases and V 5 bases, and 6 bases lay outside the gene matches. CDR3 size: 16 residues. The germline V gene encodes CDR1 SGDLS and CDR2 YYNGEE. In DNA, the CDR3 is TGTGCCAGCAGTGAGAGCGGGGGGAGCTCCTACAATGAGCAGTTCTTC. The encoded protein is CASSESGGSSYNEQFF.

The gene calls are TRBV7-8 and TRBJ2-5; D gene ambiguous. The CDR3 has 13 residues. The germline V gene has CDR1 SGHVS and CDR2 FQNEAQ. Trimming took 3 bases from V and 0 from J, leaving 5 bases between them. The DNA for the CDR3 is TGTGCCAGCAGCTTCGGATACCAAGAGACCCAGTACTTC. This translates into CASSFGYQETQYF.

The CDR3 loop is CASSLGQVNTEAFF. CDR3 bases: TGTGCCAGCAGCCTCGGACAGGTGAACACTGAAGCTTTCTTT. The chain has TRBV6-5 and TRBJ1-1; 7 bases align to TRBD1. This CDR3 is built from 14 residues. Germline V CDR1 and CDR2: MNHEY, SVGAGI. Unmatched junction bases numbered 4, after V lost 6 bases and J lost 0 bases.

The genes are TRBV18 and TRBJ2-7; D remains unclear. CDR3 length: 13 residues. Germline CDR1 and CDR2: KGHSH and LQKENI. V was cut by 2 bases and J by 2 bases, with 7 bases left in between. The CDR3 is CASSPGPTYEQYF. The CDR3, as DNA: TGTGCCAGCTCACCAGGGCCGACCTACGAGCAGTACTTC.

The chain recombines TRBV5-1 with TRBJ1-2; D not certain. The V end was cut by 4 bases, the J end by 1 base, with 17 bases between. CDR3 length: 16 residues. Germline V lookup: CDR1 SGHRS, CDR2 YFSETQ. The CDR3 reads CASSPDTSEYNYGYTF. The CDR3 DNA sequence: TGCGCCAGCAGCCCCGACACGAGCGAATATAACTATGGCTACACCTTC.

This clone has a handful of counts. The rearrangement links TRBV7-9 to TRBJ2-7; D is unresolved. The germline CDR1 and CDR2 sequences are SEHNR and FQNEAQ (reference sequence). This CDR3 is 13 amino acids long. V shed 1 base and J shed 6 bases, with 10 bases lying between them. The CDR3 loop reads CASSLDPASEQYF. Here the CDR3 DNA reads TGTGCCAGCAGCTTAGACCCCGCCAGCGAGCAGTACTTC.

There are a few counts of this clone. This sequence joins TRBV11-1 and TRBJ2-5, with D perhaps matching TRBD2 (6 bases). Germline V CDR1 and CDR2: SGHAT, FQDESV (reference sequence). The V and J ends lost 2 bases and 3 bases respectively, with 19 bases between them. The CDR3 has 17 residues. The CDR3 DNA reads as TGTGCCAGCAGCTTAAAGGCTGGGGGGACTTCTAAAGAGACCCAGTACTTC. Translation gives CASSLKAGGTSKETQYF.

This clone was counted only a few times. CDR3 region: CASRKTGEFTDTQYF. DNA of the CDR3: TGCGCCAGCAGGAAAACAGGAGAGTTCACAGATACGCAGTATTTT. This chain uses TRBV5-1 with TRBJ2-3; D is perhaps TRBD1 (5 bases). The V gene lost 5 bases and the J gene lost 2 bases, with 15 bases spanning the gap. Per the germline V gene, CDR1 is SGHRS and CDR2 is YFSETQ. The CDR3 has 15 residues.

This clone was counted only a few times. The chain employs TRBV5-6 and TRBJ2-7; the D is unclear. Germline V gene sequence: CDR1 SGHDT, CDR2 YYEEEE. The CDR3 runs to 16 residues. V gave up 1 base and J gave up 0 bases, with 14 bases separating them. The CDR3 reads CASSLTSTFFSYEQYF. CDR3 DNA sequence: TGTGCCAGCAGCTTGACCTCGACATTTTTCTCCTACGAGCAGTACTTC. Using reference TRBV5-6 and TRBJ2-7 for the parts outside the CDR3, the full variable domain is DAGVTQSPTHLIKTRGQQVTLRCSPKSGHDTVSWYQQALGQGPQFIFQYYEEEERQRGNFPDRFSGHQFPNYSSELNVNALLLGDSALYLCASSLTSTFFSYEQYFGPGTRLTVT.

The chain combines TRBV7-9 with TRBJ2-7; D may be TRBD2 (5 bases). The germline gives CDR1 SEHNR, CDR2 FQNEAQ (reference sequence). Trimming removed 8 bases from V and 2 bases from J, with 10 bases in between. The CDR3 is 12 residues long. The CDR3 coding sequence is TGTGCCAGCGAGAGGGCAACCTACGAGCAGTACTTC. Amino acids: CASERATYEQYF.

The gene calls are TRBV10-3 and TRBJ2-7, with a tentative D call TRBD1 (5 bases). The CDR3 contains 13 residues. Per germline, CDR1 ENHRY and CDR2 SYGVKD. V was pared by 3 bases and J by 5 bases, with 11 bases between. This CDR3 is CAISDVRVNEQYF. CDR3 DNA sequence: TGTGCCATCAGTGATGTCAGGGTGAACGAGCAGTACTTC.

The chain recombines TRBV29-1 with TRBJ2-7; D may be TRBD1 (7 bases). Germline values: CDR1 SQVTM, CDR2 ANQGSEA. The V end was cut by 6 bases, the J end by 6 bases, with 15 bases between. The CDR3 contains 12 residues. The CDR3 coding sequence is TGCAGCGTCCGCGGGACAGCCTCCGAGCAGTACTTC. The encoded protein is CSVRGTASEQYF.

V and J are TRBV2 and TRBJ1-2; D gene uncertain. Germline CDR1 is SNHLY and CDR2 is FYNNEI. The ends were cut back, 6 bases at V and 2 bases at J, with 10 bases in the middle. This CDR3 comprises 13 residues. As DNA, the CDR3 is TGTGCCAGCAGCCCCGAGGGCAACTATGGCTACACCTTC. Amino acids: CASSPEGNYGYTF.

Only one count was recorded for this clone. The junction and the germline gene differ at one end; a read error may be behind it. The V gene is TRBV25-1, the J gene TRBJ2-5, with D uncertain. CDR3 length equals 14 residues. From germline, CDR1 is MGHDK and CDR2 SYGVNS. The CDR3 protein is CASSESGFPKTQYF. CDR3 nucleotide sequence: TGTGCCAGCAGTGAATCGGGTTTCCCCAAGACTCAGTACTTC. Filled out from reference TRBV25-1 and TRBJ2-5, the complete variable domain reads EADIYQTPRYLVIGTGKKITLECSQTMGHDKMYWYQQDPGMELHLIHYSYGVNSTEKGDLSSESTVSRIRTEHFPLTLESARPSHTSQYLCASSESGFPKTQYFGPGTRLLVL.